Listed here are 27 T cell receptor beta chains from one sample, sequenced in a study of blood T cell repertoires in COVID-19. Clones were read by immunoSEQ multiplex PCR, and TCRdb kept only the in-frame ones, dropping some. The data contain some 45,000 clones, roughly 86% of them singletons. The sample taken for sequencing was peripheral blood. The receptor set was obtained from a man aged 55 to 70 with active COVID-19.

V is TRBV5-5 and J is TRBJ2-5; D is possibly TRBD2 (6 bases). Germline CDR1 SGHKS, CDR2 YYEKEE (reference sequence). The CDR3 consists of 14 residues. V was shortened by 2 bases and J by 2 bases, with 10 bases between the two germline ends. The CDR3 protein is CASSFSGVQETQYF. In nucleotides, the CDR3 is TGTGCCAGCAGCTTTTCGGGGGTTCAAGAGACCCAGTACTTC. Combining the CDR3 with reference TRBV5-5 and TRBJ2-5 gives the whole variable domain DAGVTQSPTHLIKTRGQQVTLRCSPISGHKSVSWYQQVLGQGPQFIFQYYEKEERGRGNFPDRFSARQFPNYSSELNVNALLLGDSALYLCASSFSGVQETQYFGPGTRLLVL.

V usage is TRBV10-2 and J usage is TRBJ1-6; D call uncertain. This CDR3 region has 15 residues. Germline V gives CDR1 WSHSY, CDR2 SAAADI. V lost 0 bases to trimming and J lost 5 bases, with 8 bases between them. Here the CDR3 DNA reads TGCGCCAGCAGTGAGTCGAGAGTGGATAATTCACCCCTCCACTTT. It codes for CASSESRVDNSPLHF.

The chain has TRBV5-1 and TRBJ1-3; TRBD1 matches at 7 bases. This CDR3 comprises 17 residues. CDR1 and CDR2 (germline): SGHRS, YFSETQ. J was trimmed by 3 bases and V by 2 bases; bases with no gene match: 11. The CDR3 protein is CASSLEGQNRFGNTIYF. CDR3 bases: TGCGCCAGCAGCTTAGAGGGACAGAACCGTTTTGGAAACACCATATATTTT.

The CDR3 sequence: CASSRDRVAEQYF. CDR3 nucleotide sequence: TGTGCCAGCAGCCGGGACAGGGTTGCCGAGCAGTACTTC. The rearrangement joins TRBV11-3 to TRBJ2-7; 9 bases map to TRBD1. The CDR3 sequence is 13 residues long. Germline loops: CDR1 SGHNT, CDR2 YENEEA. J gave up 6 bases and V 5 bases, and 5 bases lay outside the gene matches.

This clone was detected a few times. The gene calls are TRBV19 and TRBJ1-1; tentatively, D is TRBD1 (5 bases). V was trimmed by 8 bases and J by 6 bases, leaving 13 bases between them. The CDR3 sequence is 12 residues long. Germline CDR1 reads LNHDA; CDR2 reads SQIVND (reference sequence). This CDR3 reads CASSPGVAEAFF. In DNA, the CDR3 is TGTGCCAGTTCCCCGGGGGTGGCTGAAGCTTTCTTT.

CDR3 nucleotide sequence: TGTGCCAGCAGCTTAGGGTCAGCGGAGACCCAGTACTTC. Translating it yields CASSLGSAETQYF. The genes are TRBV7-2 and TRBJ2-5, with D unclear. Per germline, CDR1 SGHTA and CDR2 FQGNSA. V was clipped by 1 base and J by 5 bases, with 8 bases between them. The length of the CDR3 is 13 residues.

CDR3 bases: TGTGCCAGCAGCTTAGGCGGACAGGGGAATTCACCCCTCCACTTT. Translating gives CASSLGGQGNSPLHF. V gene TRBV7-9 combines with J gene TRBJ1-6; TRBD1 matches at 9 bases. Germline loops: CDR1 SEHNR, CDR2 FQNEAQ (reference sequence). The CDR3 extends over 15 amino acids. The V segment lost 1 base and the J segment 7 bases; nucleotides outside the gene matches: 2.

The CDR3 loop is CASSPVGQGAGNQPQHF. CDR3 in DNA: TGTGCCAGCTCACCCGTAGGACAGGGGGCTGGGAATCAGCCCCAGCATTTT. The rearrangement links TRBV18 to TRBJ1-5; 11 positions agree with TRBD1. CDR3 length equals 17 residues. Germline assignment: CDR1 KGHSH and CDR2 LQKENI. With 3 bases clipped from V and 4 bases from J, the junction kept 8 bases outside the gene matches.

The chain is built from TRBV28 and TRBJ1-2, with D unresolved. Germline V gene lookup returns CDR1 MDHEN and CDR2 SYDVKM. Trimming left V 7 bases short and J 5 bases short, with 8 bases between. The CDR3 is made up of 11 amino acids. The CDR3 nucleotides read TGTGCCAGCAACAGTTTTTATGGCTACACCTTC. Its translation: CASNSFYGYTF.

The chain recombines TRBV28 with TRBJ2-7, with D possibly TRBD1 on 5 matching bases. CDR1 and CDR2 from the germline V gene are MDHEN and SYDVKM. V lost 7 bases to trimming and J lost 4 bases, with 14 bases between them. The CDR3 has 13 amino acids. This chain's CDR3 is CASTSGILYEQYF. CDR3 DNA sequence: TGTGCCAGCACGTCAGGGATTTTATACGAGCAGTACTTC. Using reference TRBV28 and TRBJ2-7 for the parts outside the CDR3, the full variable domain is DVKVTQSSRYLVKRTGEKVFLECVQDMDHENMFWYRQDPGLGLRLIYFSYDVKMKEKGDIPEGYSVSREKKERFSLILESASTNQTSMYLCASTSGILYEQYFGPGTRLTVT.

A note on this clone: A junction boundary mismatches the germline segment, possibly from a read error. This chain uses TRBV7-2 with TRBJ1-2, with D hard to call. The CDR3 runs 14 residues. Germline CDR1 reads SGHTA; CDR2 reads FQGNSA. CDR3 nucleotide sequence: TGTGCCAGCAGCTTAGATGTCAGCAACTATGGCTACACTTTC. Translation: CASSLDVSNYGYTF.

In this sample, this clone turned up once. This chain uses TRBV30 with TRBJ2-1; 8 bases fit TRBD1. V was clipped by 3 bases and J by 9 bases; unmatched bases: 13. From germline, CDR1 is GTSNPN and CDR2 SVGIG (reference sequence). This CDR3 has 15 residues. This CDR3 is CAWRVPGGLISEQFF. As DNA, the CDR3 is TGTGCCTGGAGGGTACCAGGGGGCCTTATAAGTGAGCAGTTCTTC. Full variable domain (rest looked up from reference TRBV30 and TRBJ2-1): SQTIHQWPATLVQPVGSPLSLECTVEGTSNPNLYWYRQAAGRGLQLLFYSVGIGQISSEVPQNLSASRPQDRQFILSSKKLLLSDSGFYLCAWRVPGGLISEQFFGPGTRLTVL.

This clone appeared once. V usage is TRBV11-2 and J usage is TRBJ2-7; tentatively, D is TRBD1 (5 bases). Germline-derived CDR1 and CDR2 are SGHAT and FQNNGV. CDR3 length: 14 residues. Trimming left V 1 base short and J 7 bases short, with 14 bases between. For the CDR3, the DNA is TGTGCCAGCAGCTTAGGTACAGGCTCCTGGGAGCAGTACTTC. It yields the protein CASSLGTGSWEQYF.

This sequence joins TRBV20-1 and TRBJ2-7, with 12 positions matching TRBD2. Germline V gene data show CDR1 as DFQATT and CDR2 as SNEGSKA (reference sequence). The CDR3 totals 13 residues. The junction had 1 base not matched to a gene; V was cut back by 3 bases and J by 4 bases. The CDR3 DNA reads as TGCAGTGCTAGTCTAGCGGGAGGGTACGAGCAGTACTTC. Its protein is CSASLAGGYEQYF.

The J gene is TRBJ2-3, the V gene TRBV9, with 12 bases aligning to TRBD2. The CDR3 is 16 amino acids. The germline V gene has CDR1 SGDLS and CDR2 YYNGEE. V lost 1 base, J lost 0 bases, and 0 bases stayed unmatched. The chain's CDR3 is CASSVLAGGSTDTQYF. In DNA, the CDR3 is TGTGCCAGCAGCGTACTAGCGGGGGGGAGCACAGATACGCAGTATTTT. Combining the CDR3 with reference TRBV9 and TRBJ2-3 gives the whole variable domain DSGVTQTPKHLITATGQRVTLRCSPRSGDLSVYWYQQSLDQGLQFLIQYYNGEERAKGNILERFSAQQFPDLHSELNLSSLELGDSALYFCASSVLAGGSTDTQYFGPGTRLTVL.

V gene TRBV5-8 combines with J gene TRBJ2-7, with TRBD2 matching over 7 bases. Germline lookup yields CDR1 SGHTS and CDR2 YDEGEE. The CDR3 is 15 residues long. J was trimmed by 0 bases and V by 4 bases; bases with no gene match: 7. CDR3 bases: TGTGCCAGCAGCCCCCGGGACTATAGCTCCTACGAGCAGTACTTC. Residues: CASSPRDYSSYEQYF.

This clone is a singleton in its sample. The chain is built from TRBV6-2 or TRBV6-3 and TRBJ1-1; TRBD1 might be the D (5 bases). This CDR3 comprises 14 residues. Looked up from germline, CDR1 is MNHEY and CDR2 is SVGEGT. V was cut by 5 bases and J by 1 base, with 11 bases left in between. CDR3 in amino acids: CASSTRGQNTEAFF. As DNA, the CDR3 is TGTGCCAGCAGTACCCGCGGACAGAACACTGAAGCTTTCTTT.

This clone has just one count. J is TRBJ2-3 and V is TRBV28; a weak D match, TRBD1 (6 bases). Per germline, CDR1 MDHEN and CDR2 SYDVKM. The CDR3 totals 13 residues. V lost 8 bases, J lost 2 bases, and 11 bases lay in between. The CDR3 loop is CASSTGDTDTQYF. The CDR3, as DNA: TGTGCCAGCTCGACAGGCGACACAGATACGCAGTATTTT.

The genes are TRBV10-3 and TRBJ1-4; the D is unclear. The V and J ends lost 7 bases and 4 bases respectively, with 10 bases between them. The germline V gene encodes CDR1 ENHRY and CDR2 SYGVKD. This CDR3 comprises 13 residues. The CDR3 DNA sequence: TGTGCCATCACAGCGAGGATTAATGAAAAACTGTTTTTT. Translation gives CAITARINEKLFF.

J is TRBJ1-4 and V is TRBV28, with 8 bases lining up with TRBD1. The V gene end was trimmed by 6 bases and the J gene end by 0 bases; junction bases not matched to a gene: 6. The CDR3 is 16 residues long. Germline-derived CDR1 and CDR2 are MDHEN and SYDVKM. Here the CDR3 DNA reads TGTGCCAGCAGAGGACAGGGTAGTCCAACTAATGAAAAACTGTTTTTT. Translating it yields CASRGQGSPTNEKLFF.

V is TRBV14 and J is TRBJ2-4; 9 bases line up with TRBD2. The CDR3 totals 15 residues. Germline V gives CDR1 SGHDN, CDR2 FVKESK. The J segment lost 7 bases and the V segment lost 1 base, leaving 5 bases of the junction unmatched. In nucleotides, the CDR3 is TGTGCCAGCAGCCAAGGGGCTAGCGGGGTCAACATTCAGTACTTC. Its translation: CASSQGASGVNIQYF.

The chain couples TRBV3-1 (or the pseudogene TRBV3-2) to TRBJ2-3; tentatively, D is TRBD2 (6 bases). This CDR3 region has 17 residues. The germline V and J ends were trimmed by 0 bases and 0 bases, with 13 bases remaining between them. Germline V gene data show CDR1 as LGHDT and CDR2 as YNNKEL (reference sequence). CDR3 region: CASSQDRRLVSTDTQYF. Here the CDR3 DNA reads TGTGCCAGCAGCCAAGATCGACGACTAGTTAGCACAGATACGCAGTATTTT.

The chain employs TRBV6-2 or TRBV6-3 and TRBJ2-3, with 10 bases that match TRBD2. CDR1 and CDR2 (germline): MNHEY, SVGEGT. This CDR3 is 16 amino acids long. The J segment lost 9 bases and the V segment lost 2 bases, leaving 11 bases of the junction unmatched. CDR3 protein: CASSYTLAGVRPTQYF. For the CDR3, the DNA is TGTGCCAGCAGTTACACCCTAGCGGGGGTTCGCCCGACGCAGTATTTT.

The chain carries TRBV5-1 and TRBJ1-5; the match to TRBD1 covers 8 bases. The germline V gene encodes CDR1 SGHRS and CDR2 YFSETQ. The CDR3 spans 15 residues. The V segment lost 3 bases and the J segment 3 bases; nucleotides outside the gene matches: 5. The CDR3: CASSYGTGHNQPQHF. For the CDR3, the DNA is TGCGCCAGCAGCTACGGGACAGGCCACAATCAGCCCCAGCATTTT. The complete variable domain, with remaining parts taken from reference TRBV5-1 and TRBJ1-5, reads KAGVTQTPRYLIKTRGQQVTLSCSPISGHRSVSWYQQTPGQGLQFLFEYFSETQRNKGNFPGRFSGRQFSNSRSEMNVSTLELGDSALYLCASSYGTGHNQPQHFGDGTRLSIL.

This chain joins TRBV27 and TRBJ2-3; possibly TRBD2 for D (7 bases). In germline, CDR1 is MNHEY, CDR2 SMNVEV (reference sequence). The germline V and J ends were trimmed by 6 bases and 0 bases, with 19 bases remaining between them. There are 17 residues in the CDR3. For the CDR3, the DNA is TGTGCCAGCAGCACTCATGACGGGGGGCTAAGCACAGATACGCAGTATTTT. Its translation is CASSTHDGGLSTDTQYF.

This clone was picked up a small number of times. V usage is TRBV10-2 and J usage is TRBJ2-5, with a weak D call TRBD2 (5 bases). This CDR3 has 14 amino acids. The V and J ends lost 2 bases and 3 bases respectively, with 10 bases between them. Germline V gene lookup returns CDR1 WSHSY and CDR2 SAAADI. The CDR3 DNA follows: TGCGCCAGCAGTGAGGGGCTAGCAGAAGAGACCCAGTACTTC. Translated: CASSEGLAEETQYF.

V gene TRBV5-1 combines with J gene TRBJ2-7; no reliable D call. Germline assignment: CDR1 SGHRS and CDR2 YFSETQ. CDR3 length: 14 residues. V dropped 4 bases and J dropped 4 bases, with 15 bases sitting between them. DNA of the CDR3: TGCGCCAGCAGCCCCGCCTTTGGGCAGTACGAGCAGTACTTC. It specifies CASSPAFGQYEQYF.